This T cell receptor beta chain appears in the sequencing data of a study of response to subunit inactivated influenza vaccine. The CDR3 is 17 residues long. The V and J ends lost 0 bases and 2 bases respectively, with 15 bases between them. Germline CDR1 MGHRA, CDR2 YSYEKL. Comments on this clonotype: Its target is not known.

Whole-study findings and limits: Authors proposed each seasonal influenza vaccination draws in few new T cells.

Each CDR3 protein is one row after TCRdb ran MiXCR on the RT-PCR reads. The profile shows roughly 760,000 distinct CDR3 sequences, 21% of them singletons. The specimen was PBMCs from blood, collected more than 4 days after vaccination. This sequence was found in a man over 45 who received an inactivated influenza vaccine. This sequence joins TRBV4-1 and TRBJ2-3; no firm D call. The CDR3 loop is CASSQEISAAPTDTQYF. The CDR3 DNA reads as TGCGCCAGCAGCCAAGAGATTTCCGCGGCACCCACAGATACGCAGTATTTT.